Listed below are T cell receptor beta chains from one sample, sequenced in a study of blood T cells in healthy people across ages. TCRdb itself ran the 5' RACE reads through MiXCR, one entry per CDR3 protein. The sample yields hundreds of thousands of distinct CDR3 sequences, approximately 49% seen once. The sequenced material came from blood. These TCRs come from a woman aged 60-70 years in good health. CDR3s leave out the opening cysteine and the closing phenylalanine or tryptophan. Fields, in order: clone size, V gene, J gene, CDR3 length, CDR3 protein. Size is stated for part of the rows, as once, few or many counts, or as a class when the clone is expanded.

>once|TRBV12-3/TRBV12-4|TRBJ2-7|15
ASSLRGGQGRTYEQY
>-|TRBV30|-|12
AWSVPSGTHEQY
>few|TRBV5-1|TRBJ2-3|12
ASSLSGTGDTQY
>-|TRBV24-1|TRBJ1-1|9
ATSDGTQYF
>few|TRBV29-1|TRBJ1-5|11
SATRGSGQPQH
>few|TRBV10-3|TRBJ2-7|14
AISDPGQGVAYEQY
>few|TRBV7-9|TRBJ2-7|13
ASSLIGGQSYEQY
>-|TRBV20-1|TRBJ2-7|17
SDSPPPGTSGRDSYEQY
>-|TRBV20-1|TRBJ2-7|14
SASNQRGSSYNEQY
>-|TRBV11-2|-|12
ASSLDLGQYEQY
>-|TRBV4-3|TRBJ1-4|14
ASSQGLFRGNEKLF
>-|TRBV2|TRBJ2-7|10
ASSQLRREQY
>-|TRBV10-3|TRBJ2-5|13
AISEGLAGVETQY
>-|TRBV20-1|TRBJ1-2|11
SATSGQIYGYT
>-|TRBV6-2/TRBV6-3|TRBJ2-5|13
ASSYTSGNQETQY